This T cell receptor beta chain was captured by sequencing in a study of OX40 agonist ivuxolimab in advanced cancers. Study summary: Of the participants, roughly 40% had some prior anti-PD-1, anti-PD-L1 or anti-CTLA-4 therapy, which was allowed.

For this clone: The antigen remains undetermined.

The study's findings and limits: Compared with CD4+, CD8+ T cells on average had more expanded clones.

Germline CDR1 reads SGHTS; CDR2 reads YDEGEE. The CDR3 has 14 amino acids. V lost 4 bases, J lost 7 bases, and 12 bases lay in between. The method was immunoSEQ multiplex PCR; TCRdb's version includes in-frame clones alone and lacks a portion of them. This sample has approximately 29,000 clones, with almost 80% found just once. The chain carries TRBV5-8 and TRBJ1-6, with D perhaps matching TRBD1 (5 bases). The receptor was derived from an adult with an advanced solid tumor such as melanoma, head and neck, liver or kidney cancer. Sequences were derived from CD4+ or CD8+ T cells sorted from blood, sampled in a trial of the OX40 agonist ivuxolimab. The CDR3 protein is CASSGGTRNSPLHF. CDR3 DNA: TGTGCCAGCAGCGGCGGGACGAGGAATTCACCCCTCCACTTT.